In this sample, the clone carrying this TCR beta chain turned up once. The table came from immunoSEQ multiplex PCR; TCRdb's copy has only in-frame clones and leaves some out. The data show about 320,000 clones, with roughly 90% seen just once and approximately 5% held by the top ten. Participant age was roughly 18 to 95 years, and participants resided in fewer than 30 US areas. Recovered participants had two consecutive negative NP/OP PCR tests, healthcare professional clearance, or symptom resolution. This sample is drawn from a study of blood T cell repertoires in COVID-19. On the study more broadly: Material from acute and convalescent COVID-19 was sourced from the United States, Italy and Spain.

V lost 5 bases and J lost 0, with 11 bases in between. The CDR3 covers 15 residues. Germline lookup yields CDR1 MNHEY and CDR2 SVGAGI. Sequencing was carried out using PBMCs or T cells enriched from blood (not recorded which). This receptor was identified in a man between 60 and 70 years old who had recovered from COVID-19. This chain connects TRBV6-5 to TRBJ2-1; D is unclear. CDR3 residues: CASSRVLRSYNEQFF. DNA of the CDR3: TGTGCCAGCAGTCGGGTCCTCCGCTCCTACAATGAGCAGTTCTTC.